This TCR beta chain was sequenced in a study of beta chain features in type 1 diabetes. Expressed TCRB transcripts were sequenced after all isolated RNA was converted to cDNA. Clones were sequenced by immunoSEQ multiplex PCR, and TCRdb holds only the in-frame ones, with some missing. The profile covers 160,000 or so clones, with 8.5% to 14% appearing a single time and over 2% taken by the ten largest. Trimming stripped 5 bases from V and 3 bases from J, with 16 bases between. The germline V gene encodes CDR1 LGHNA and CDR2 YSLEER. This CDR3 has 15 amino acids. A remark on this clone: The antigen remains unidentified.

Whole-study findings and limits: TCRB CDR3s were moderately but significantly shorter in Type 1 diabetes patients in all four CD4+ subsets. Healthy donors had naive, central memory and Treg TCRB repertoires that appeared less similar than those seen among patients. Junctions at VDJ sites from type 1 diabetes patients had fewer insertions and more deletions.

Sequencing used central memory CD4+ T cells from blood. The chain uses TRBV4-3 and TRBJ1-2; a possible D gene is TRBD1 (5 bases). The TCR was taken from a man younger than 35 in good health. This chain's CDR3 is CASSGVSGPYYGYTF. Here the CDR3 DNA reads TGCGCCAGCAGCGGGGTATCAGGGCCATACTATGGCTACACCTTC.